Included here is one TCR beta chain sequence, with context. This specimen comes from a study of T-cell memory formation after mild COVID-19. In TCRdb, the 5' RACE reads were re-called with MiXCR into one record per CDR3 protein. The sample consists of tens of thousands of distinct CDR3 sequences, about 9.4% of them appearing once. Trimming took 3 bases from V and 4 from J; bases not matched to a gene: 5. From germline, CDR1 is MNHEY and CDR2 SMNVEV (reference sequence). The CDR3 consists of 15 residues. Material for sequencing was PBMCs or a T cell subset sorted from them (not recorded which). The V call is TRBV27, the J call TRBJ2-3; TRBD1 matches 9 bases. This sequence originates from a man aged 18 to 30 who had mild COVID-19 (a few samples of this study predate the infection). Cell type and time point are not known. The CDR3 here is CASSFRTGDPDTQYF. In DNA form, the CDR3 reads TGTGCCAGCAGTTTCCGGACAGGGGACCCAGATACGCAGTATTTT.